Listed here are 31 T cell receptor beta chains from one sample, sequenced in a study of cytomegalovirus exposure and HLA in healthy donors. PCR employed 60 Vbeta and 13 Jbeta primers. Data came from immunoSEQ multiplex PCR; TCRdb stores just in-frame clones and leaves some out. The sample yields around 130,000 clones, roughly 9% seen once. The sample consisted of PBMCs. The receptors stem from a woman in her forties in good health and CMV-seropositive.

This clone was observed a handful of times. The V call is TRBV7-8, the J call TRBJ1-4; 8 bases map to TRBD1. Germline CDR1 is SGHVS and CDR2 is FQNEAQ. V trimming: 5 bases; J trimming: 3 bases; junction bases outside the gene matches: 2. The CDR3 length is 14 residues. The CDR3 region is CASSKDRANEKLFF. Written as DNA, the CDR3 is TGTGCCAGCAGCAAGGACAGGGCTAATGAAAAACTGTTTTTT.

The sample holds a few counts of this clone. V gene TRBV6-6 combines with J gene TRBJ1-2; the match to TRBD1 covers 8 bases. The CDR3 runs 13 residues. J was trimmed by 8 bases and V by 4 bases; bases with no gene match: 6. Per germline, CDR1 MNHNY and CDR2 SVGAGI (reference sequence). CDR3 sequence (DNA): TGTGCCAGCAGTTCACAGGGGGTAGGGGGCTACACCTTC. Protein product: CASSSQGVGGYTF.

There are a few counts of this clone. This rearrangement joins TRBV2 to TRBJ2-1, with TRBD2 matching 11 bases. The V segment lost 6 bases and the J segment 2 bases; nucleotides outside the gene matches: 3. This CDR3 is 15 amino acids long. Germline V gene lookup returns CDR1 SNHLY and CDR2 FYNNEI. The CDR3 loop reads CASRILAGAYNEQFF. In DNA, the CDR3 is TGTGCCAGCAGGATACTAGCGGGGGCCTACAATGAGCAGTTCTTC.

V is TRBV6-1 and J is TRBJ2-7; D is possibly TRBD1 (5 bases). V lost 1 base and J 2 bases, leaving 9 bases between the germline ends. Germline V lookup: CDR1 MNHNS, CDR2 SASEGT. This CDR3 is built from 14 residues. CDR3 nucleotides: TGTGCCAGCAGTGAAGTAGGGGCAGCCTACGAGCAGTACTTC. Its protein product is CASSEVGAAYEQYF.

This clone was detected a few times. The gene calls are TRBV27 and TRBJ1-6; weak D call: TRBD1 (6 bases). V lost 0 bases to trimming and J lost 7 bases, with 10 bases between them. The CDR3 has 15 amino acids. CDR1 is MNHEY, CDR2 SMNVEV, per germline (reference sequence). The CDR3 nucleotides read TGTGCCAGCAGTTTATCACAGGGTTCCAATTCACCCCTCCACTTT. This codes for CASSLSQGSNSPLHF.

This clone was seen a handful of times. The J gene is TRBJ1-1, the V gene TRBV9; weak D call: TRBD1 (5 bases). The germline CDR1 and CDR2 sequences are SGDLS and YYNGEE. With 0 bases removed from V and 3 bases from J, the gap between germline ends came to 6 bases. The CDR3 consists of 13 residues. The DNA of the CDR3 is TGTGCCAGCAGCGTAGTAGGGGACACTGAAGCTTTCTTT. It is translated as CASSVVGDTEAFF.

This clone was detected a few times. V is TRBV6-5 and J is TRBJ2-5; possibly TRBD1 for D (6 bases). Germline loops: CDR1 MNHEY, CDR2 SVGAGI. The CDR3 is made up of 14 amino acids. V lost 4 bases to trimming and J lost 11 bases, with 20 bases between them. The CDR3 DNA sequence: TGTGCCAGCAGTTTCGCCGACAGGTCGGATGAGCAGTACTTC. Protein sequence: CASSFADRSDEQYF.

This clone occurred a few times. J is TRBJ1-4 and V is TRBV9; 10 bases align to TRBD1. This CDR3 contains 14 residues. Unmatched junction bases numbered 2, after V lost 4 bases and J lost 5 bases. Germline values: CDR1 SGDLS, CDR2 YYNGEE. The CDR3 region has the DNA TGTGCCAGCAGCCCGGGACAGGGGAATGAAAAACTGTTTTTT. Residues: CASSPGQGNEKLFF.

This clone was recorded a few times. The chain links TRBV10-3 to TRBJ1-2; TRBD1 matches at 7 bases. CDR3 length: 14 residues. J lost 1 base, V lost 4 bases, and 3 bases had no gene match. Germline V gives CDR1 ENHRY, CDR2 SYGVKD. For the CDR3, the DNA is TGTGCCATCAGTGGGCACAGGGGTAACTATGGCTACACCTTC. Translated: CAISGHRGNYGYTF.

This clone was detected once. The chain links TRBV10-3 to TRBJ2-7; 7 nucleotides align to TRBD2. V lost 3 bases to trimming and J lost 0 bases; unmatched junction nucleotides: 5. Germline V gene data show CDR1 as ENHRY and CDR2 as SYGVKD. This CDR3 is 15 amino acids long. CDR3 nucleotides: TGTGCCATCAGTGATCTAAGGACTAGCTCCTACGAGCAGTACTTC. The encoded protein is CAISDLRTSSYEQYF.

This clone was counted only a few times. V is TRBV5-1 and J is TRBJ1-2; tentatively, D is TRBD1 (5 bases). The germline gives CDR1 SGHRS, CDR2 YFSETQ. The CDR3 is made up of 14 amino acids. V was clipped by 4 bases and J by 3 bases, with 13 bases between them. CDR3 sequence (DNA): TGCGCCAGCAGCACGGTCGGGGGGGACTATGGCTACACCTTC. Translating it yields CASSTVGGDYGYTF.

This chain joins TRBV7-8 and TRBJ1-1; unclear D gene. The CDR3 is made up of 14 amino acids. The V gene lost 2 bases and the J gene lost 1 base, with 8 bases spanning the gap. In germline, CDR1 is SGHVS, CDR2 FQNEAQ. In nucleotides, the CDR3 is TGTGCCAGCAGCTTAAGCAACGGGAACACTGAAGCTTTCTTT. Its protein product is CASSLSNGNTEAFF.

Notes on this clone: The junction differs from germline at one of its ends, possibly a read error. The rearrangement links TRBV9 to TRBJ1-5, with D possibly being TRBD1 (5 bases). CDR1 is SGDLS and CDR2 is YYNGEE in the germline V gene. The CDR3 has 15 residues. The CDR3 loop is CASSVTDWGNQPQHF. CDR3 bases: TGTGCCAGCAGCGTAACCGACTGGGGCAACCAGCCCCAGCATTTT.

The rearrangement joins TRBV6-5 to TRBJ1-4; a possible D gene is TRBD1 (6 bases). Trimming took 6 bases from V and 7 from J, leaving 15 bases between them. From germline, CDR1 is MNHEY and CDR2 SVGAGI. This CDR3 is built from 14 residues. The CDR3 nucleotides read TGTGCCAGCAGACCGCAGGGGCTTGTTGAAAAACTGTTTTTT. Its translation: CASRPQGLVEKLFF.

V gene TRBV18 combines with J gene TRBJ1-1; D is unresolved. The germline V gene encodes CDR1 KGHSH and CDR2 LQKENI. The CDR3 has 14 amino acids. V lost 2 bases and J lost 4, with 11 bases in between. CDR3 protein: CASSPLSDRTEAFF. CDR3 in DNA: TGTGCCAGCTCACCATTGTCAGATCGCACTGAAGCTTTCTTT.

V and J are TRBV6-1 and TRBJ1-5, with TRBD1 matching 8 bases. This CDR3 comprises 14 residues. The trim removed 4 bases at V and 9 bases at J, leaving 8 bases unmatched. Germline V lookup: CDR1 MNHNS, CDR2 SASEGT. In DNA form, the CDR3 reads TGTGCCAGCAGTGCCCTGGACAGGGAAAGGCCCCAGCATTTT. The encoded protein is CASSALDRERPQHF.

This clone has more than one count but fewer than ten. This sequence joins TRBV11-2 and TRBJ2-7; 8 positions agree with TRBD2. V lost 3 bases and J lost 3; bases outside the gene matches: 4. Looked up from germline, CDR1 is SGHAT and CDR2 is FQNNGV. This CDR3 region has 14 residues. CDR3 DNA sequence: TGTGCCAGCAGCTTCGGGGGGGGTGGCTACGAGCAGTACTTC. It specifies CASSFGGGGYEQYF.

This sequence joins TRBV5-1 and TRBJ1-1; perhaps TRBD1 as D (6 bases). The germline gives CDR1 SGHRS, CDR2 YFSETQ. The V and J ends lost 2 bases and 0 bases respectively, with 14 bases between them. This CDR3 comprises 16 residues. CDR3 in amino acids: CASSFPRGDMNTEAFF. The CDR3 nucleotides read TGCGCCAGCAGCTTCCCCAGGGGTGATATGAACACTGAAGCTTTCTTT.

This clone was seen more than once but under ten times. The chain uses TRBV2 and TRBJ2-4; 7 bases agree with TRBD2. The length of the CDR3 is 18 residues. Germline-derived CDR1 and CDR2 are SNHLY and FYNNEI. V dropped 2 bases and J dropped 0; count of bases not matched to a gene: 10. CDR3 residues: CASSESRSAGLAKNIQYF. Written as DNA, the CDR3 is TGTGCCAGCAGTGAAAGTCGATCAGCGGGACTAGCCAAAAACATTCAGTACTTC.

The table lists this clone with many counts. The chain couples TRBV28 to TRBJ2-5; D call uncertain. Germline CDR1 and CDR2: MDHEN and SYDVKM. V gave up 2 bases and J gave up 0 bases, with 7 bases separating them. The CDR3 extends over 14 amino acids. The CDR3 spells CASSLIRNQETQYF. The CDR3 DNA sequence: TGTGCCAGCAGTTTAATTCGTAACCAAGAGACCCAGTACTTC. Looking up the rest from reference TRBV28 and TRBJ2-5 gives the full variable domain: DVKVTQSSRYLVKRTGEKVFLECVQDMDHENMFWYRQDPGLGLRLIYFSYDVKMKEKGDIPEGYSVSREKKERFSLILESASTNQTSMYLCASSLIRNQETQYFGPGTRLLVL.

The V and J genes are TRBV27 and TRBJ1-2; a possible D gene is TRBD1 (6 bases). Germline V gene lookup returns CDR1 MNHEY and CDR2 SMNVEV (reference sequence). This CDR3 contains 13 residues. V was cut by 6 bases and J by 0 bases, with 8 bases left in between. As DNA, the CDR3 is TGTGCCAGCAGGGACAGTCCTAACTATGGCTACACCTTC. Protein sequence: CASRDSPNYGYTF.

This clone was observed a handful of times. The genes are TRBV12-5 and TRBJ2-7; D gene unclear. The CDR3 length is 14 residues. V lost 4 bases and J lost 2, with 12 bases in between. CDR1 is LGHNT and CDR2 is FRNRAP in the germline V gene. CDR3 region: CASGSPRSAYEQYF. For the CDR3, the DNA is TGTGCTAGTGGTTCTCCTCGGTCCGCCTACGAGCAGTACTTC.

This clone was seen only a few times. The rearrangement uses TRBV6-1 and TRBJ1-5, with TRBD1 identical over 7 bases. The CDR3 totals 16 residues. The V and J ends lost 2 bases and 6 bases, in that order; junction bases with no gene match: 10. Germline loops: CDR1 MNHNS, CDR2 SASEGT. The CDR3 nucleotides read TGTGCCAGCAGTGAAATGGGCAGGGGGGTTTCTCAGCCCCAGCATTTT. Protein: CASSEMGRGVSQPQHF.

The chain has TRBV5-6 and TRBJ2-3; 8 bases map to TRBD2. Losses at the gene ends were 2 bases for V and 2 bases for J; bases not matched to a gene: 1. The CDR3 extends over 14 amino acids. Germline V CDR1 and CDR2: SGHDT, YYEEEE. The CDR3 sequence: CASSLAGDTDTQYF. In DNA form, the CDR3 reads TGTGCCAGCAGCTTAGCGGGGGACACAGATACGCAGTATTTT.

V and J are TRBV9 and TRBJ2-7; possibly TRBD2 for D (6 bases). The CDR3 loop spans 15 amino acids. Looked up from germline, CDR1 is SGDLS and CDR2 is YYNGEE. V was shortened by 3 bases and J by 4 bases, with 17 bases between the two germline ends. The CDR3 sequence is CASSAQAFGGYEQYF. The CDR3 DNA reads as TGTGCCAGCAGCGCACAGGCCTTCGGAGGGTACGAGCAGTACTTC.

This clone was counted between two and nine times. This chain joins TRBV4-1 and TRBJ2-1; TRBD1 matches at 11 bases. V shed 4 bases, J shed 7 bases, and the junction held 9 bases outside the gene matches. Germline V gives CDR1 MGHRA, CDR2 YSYEKL. The CDR3 covers 16 residues. The CDR3 loop reads CASSRQGQGVRNEQFF. For the CDR3, the DNA is TGCGCCAGCAGCCGCCAGGGACAGGGGGTGCGGAATGAGCAGTTCTTC.

The chain has TRBV15 and TRBJ2-2; 14 bases map to TRBD2. V was clipped by 0 bases and J by 10 bases; unmatched bases: 10. The germline gives CDR1 LNHNV, CDR2 YYDKDF (reference sequence). The CDR3 length is 18 residues. CDR3 coding DNA: TGTGCCACCAGCAGAGAAGGCCCGACTAGCGGGGGGGAGGAGGAGCTGTTTTTT. Protein sequence: CATSREGPTSGGEEELFF.

This clone occurred a few times. The chain joins TRBV30 to TRBJ2-3; 11 positions match TRBD2. The CDR3 spans 14 residues. Germline V gives CDR1 GTSNPN, CDR2 SVGIG (reference sequence). V was pared by 6 bases and J by 1 base, with 3 bases of the junction left unmatched. The CDR3 here is CACSGGAGTDTQYF. The CDR3 region has the DNA TGTGCCTGTAGCGGGGGGGCCGGCACAGATACGCAGTATTTT.

This clone was counted only a few times. CDR3: CASRPGTGVQPQHF. DNA of the CDR3: TGTGCCAGCAGACCCGGGACAGGGGTCCAGCCCCAGCATTTT. The V call is TRBV21-1, the J call TRBJ1-5; the table assigns TRBD1, which was not confirmed against the DNA. TRBV21-1 is a listed pseudogene. This CDR3 spans 14 amino acids.

This clone was seen more than once but under ten times. Germline and junction disagree at one end, which may indicate a read error. The CDR3 nucleotides read TGTGCCAGCAGTGACAGGGACAGCCTATCCCAAGAAACCCAGTACTTC. Amino acids: CASSDRDSLSQETQYF. The rearrangement uses TRBV2 and TRBJ2-5, with 7 bases aligning to TRBD1. CDR3 size: 16 residues. Germline V CDR1 and CDR2: SNHLY, FYNNEI.

The chain links TRBV2 to TRBJ2-1; TRBD2 aligns across 9 bases. Germline V gene lookup returns CDR1 SNHLY and CDR2 FYNNEI. V was clipped by 1 base and J by 3 bases; unmatched bases: 4. The CDR3 spans 16 residues. CDR3 region: CASSEVRLAVYNEQFF. CDR3 nucleotides: TGTGCCAGCAGTGAAGTAAGACTAGCGGTCTACAATGAGCAGTTCTTC. Filled out from reference TRBV2 and TRBJ2-1, the complete variable domain reads EPEVTQTPSHQVTQMGQEVILRCVPISNHLYFYWYRQILGQKVEFLVSFYNNEISEKSEIFDDQFSVERPDGSNFTLKIRSTKLEDSAMYFCASSEVRLAVYNEQFFGPGTRLTVL.